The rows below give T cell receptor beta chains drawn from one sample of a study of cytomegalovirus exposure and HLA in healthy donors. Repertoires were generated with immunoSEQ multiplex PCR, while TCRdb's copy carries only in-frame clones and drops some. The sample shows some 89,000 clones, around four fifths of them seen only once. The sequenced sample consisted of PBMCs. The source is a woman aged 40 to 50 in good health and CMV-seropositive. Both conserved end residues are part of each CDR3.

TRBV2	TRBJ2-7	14	CASRKTGGTHEQYF
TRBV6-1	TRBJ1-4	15	CASTPAGGFNEKLFF
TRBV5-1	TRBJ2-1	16	CASSFTAGVLYNEQFF
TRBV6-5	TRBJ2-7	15	CASSYSMGVTYEQYF
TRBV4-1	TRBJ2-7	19	CASSRGLPGLLTIRDEQYF
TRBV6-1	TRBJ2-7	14	CASSEAYSTYEQYF
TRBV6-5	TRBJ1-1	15	CASSYSKLSPYAAFF
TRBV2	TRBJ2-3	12	CASGPRTDTQYF
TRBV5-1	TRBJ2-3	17	CASSLGQGAGGTDTQYF
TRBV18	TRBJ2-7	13	CASSPDNSYEQYF
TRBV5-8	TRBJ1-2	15	CASSLVVSGANGYTF
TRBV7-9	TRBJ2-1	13	CASSATRHPEQFF
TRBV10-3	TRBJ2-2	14	CAIGASGDTGELFF
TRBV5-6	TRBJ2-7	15	CASSDPSGSDYEQYF
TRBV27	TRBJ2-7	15	CASSQDTSASYEQYF
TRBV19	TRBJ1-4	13	CASSGTGAEKLFF
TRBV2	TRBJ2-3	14	CASRRTSPPDTQYF
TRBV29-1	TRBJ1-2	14	CSVEDPERNYGYTF
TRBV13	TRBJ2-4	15	CASSEVGGKKNIQYF
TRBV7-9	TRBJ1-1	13	CASSLALSTEAFF
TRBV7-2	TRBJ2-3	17	CASSLAGSGRGTDTQYF
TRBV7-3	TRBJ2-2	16	CASSLLGGENTGELFF
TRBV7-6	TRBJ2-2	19	CASSLWGTRLAGGYGELFF
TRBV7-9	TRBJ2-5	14	CASSFFRGQETQYF
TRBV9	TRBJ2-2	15	CASSPRTGNTGELFF